A single T cell receptor beta chain is shown here with its context. This entry belongs to a study of blood T cell repertoires in COVID-19. Study summary: From T cells, B-cell-depleted T cells, or PBMCs came the material, which was cDNA or gDNA.

Per germline, CDR1 LGHDT and CDR2 YNNKEL (reference sequence). Trimming stripped 1 base from V and 0 bases from J, with 10 bases between. CDR3 length equals 16 residues. The repertoire was sequenced with immunoSEQ multiplex PCR; TCRdb's copy has only in-frame clones and lacks some. The repertoire includes just over 650,000 clones, over 80% of them detected once, and under 0.3% sits in the top ten. This sequence originates from a woman between 18 and 30 years old with acute or convalescent COVID-19. The sample taken for sequencing was peripheral blood. The V gene is TRBV3-1 (or the pseudogene TRBV3-2), the J gene TRBJ1-3, with a tentative D call TRBD1 (5 bases). Here the CDR3 reads CASSQGTGHSGNTIYF. The CDR3 nucleotides read TGTGCCAGCAGCCAAGGAACAGGACACTCTGGAAACACCATATATTTT.